One and the same sample provided the 7 T cell receptor beta chains below, sequenced in a study of OX40 agonist ivuxolimab in advanced cancers. Generated by immunoSEQ multiplex PCR, the TCRdb table keeps only in-frame clones and is missing some. The sample records about 68,000 clones, roughly 88% being singletons. Specimen: CD4+ or CD8+ T cells sorted from blood, collected in a trial of the OX40 agonist ivuxolimab. The receptors were sampled from an adult with an advanced solid tumor such as melanoma, head and neck, liver or kidney cancer.

This clone occurred a few times. The V call is TRBV6-5, the J call TRBJ2-7; 12 bases line up with TRBD2. The V and J ends lost 0 bases and 6 bases, in that order; junction bases with no gene match: 3. CDR1 MNHEY and CDR2 SVGAGI come from the germline V gene. This CDR3 is built from 15 residues. As DNA, the CDR3 is TGTGCCAGCAGTTACTCGACTAGCGGGAGTCGCGAGCAGTACTTC. Residues: CASSYSTSGSREQYF.

A single count supports this clone. The chain carries TRBV10-2 and TRBJ1-1, with TRBD1 identical over 11 bases. The V gene's germline CDR1 is WSHSY and CDR2 SAAADI. After removal of 3 bases from V and 6 bases from J, the junction contained 9 bases not matched to a gene. The CDR3 is 16 residues long. CDR3 protein: CASSDRGTGGAAEAFF. The CDR3 region has the DNA TGCGCCAGCAGTGATCGGGGGACAGGGGGGGCGGCTGAAGCTTTCTTT.

V and J are TRBV7-2 and TRBJ1-1; D ambiguous. With 7 bases removed from V and 11 bases from J, the gap between germline ends came to 26 bases. The CDR3 sequence is 15 residues long. Germline lookup yields CDR1 SGHTA and CDR2 FQGNSA. CDR3 region: CASNLPWVESVEAFF. The CDR3 DNA sequence: TGTGCCAGCAACCTCCCGTGGGTGGAATCTGTCGAGGCTTTCTTT.

V is TRBV4-1 and J is TRBJ1-5; D remains unclear. The germline V gene encodes CDR1 MGHRA and CDR2 YSYEKL. The V and J ends lost 1 base and 4 bases respectively, with 11 bases between them. This CDR3 region has 15 residues. The CDR3 is CASSQVGLRNQPQHF. The CDR3 coding sequence is TGCGCCAGCAGCCAAGTGGGCCTCCGGAATCAGCCCCAGCATTTT.

The chain has TRBV28 and TRBJ1-5; 7 nucleotides align to TRBD1. The germline CDR1 and CDR2 sequences are MDHEN and SYDVKM. V lost 5 bases, J lost 3 bases, and 7 bases stayed unmatched. The length of the CDR3 is 15 residues. The CDR3 here is CASSLPGQINQPQHF. The CDR3 nucleotides are TGTGCCAGCAGTCTTCCGGGACAGATCAATCAGCCCCAGCATTTT.

The chain joins TRBV9 to TRBJ2-2, with 14 positions matching TRBD2. The CDR3 extends over 16 amino acids. Per the germline V gene, CDR1 is SGDLS and CDR2 is YYNGEE. V trimming: 4 bases; J trimming: 7 bases; junction bases outside the gene matches: 6. The CDR3 loop is CASSPGTSGSIGELFF. The CDR3 DNA sequence: TGTGCCAGCAGCCCCGGGACTAGCGGGAGTATCGGGGAGCTGTTTTTT.

The chain uses TRBV5-5 and TRBJ2-2; weak D call: TRBD1 (7 bases). The CDR3 totals 18 residues. Trimming left V 0 bases short and J 3 bases short, with 18 bases between. CDR1 SGHKS and CDR2 YYEKEE come from the germline V gene (reference sequence). This CDR3 reads CASSLALRDSLDTGELFF. CDR3 coding DNA: TGTGCCAGCAGCTTGGCCTTGCGGGACAGCCTTGACACCGGGGAGCTGTTTTTT. Supplemented by reference TRBV5-5 and TRBJ2-2, the full variable domain reads DAGVTQSPTHLIKTRGQQVTLRCSPISGHKSVSWYQQVLGQGPQFIFQYYEKEERGRGNFPDRFSARQFPNYSSELNVNALLLGDSALYLCASSLALRDSLDTGELFFGEGSRLTVL.